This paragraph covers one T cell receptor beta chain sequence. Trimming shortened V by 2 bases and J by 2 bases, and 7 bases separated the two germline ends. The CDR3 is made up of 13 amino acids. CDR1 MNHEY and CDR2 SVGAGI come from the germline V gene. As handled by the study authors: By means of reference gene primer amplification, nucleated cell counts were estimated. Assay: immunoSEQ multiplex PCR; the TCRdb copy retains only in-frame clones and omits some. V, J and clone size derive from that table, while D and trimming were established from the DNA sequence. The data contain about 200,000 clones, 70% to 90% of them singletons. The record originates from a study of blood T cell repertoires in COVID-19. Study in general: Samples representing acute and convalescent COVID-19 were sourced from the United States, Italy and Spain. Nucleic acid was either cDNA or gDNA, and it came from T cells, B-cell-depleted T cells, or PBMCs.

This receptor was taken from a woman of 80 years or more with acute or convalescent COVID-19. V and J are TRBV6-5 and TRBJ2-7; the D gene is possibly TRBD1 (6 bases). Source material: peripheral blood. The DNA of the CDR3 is TGTGCCAGCAGTTACCGGGACACCTACGAGCAGTACTTC. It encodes CASSYRDTYEQYF.